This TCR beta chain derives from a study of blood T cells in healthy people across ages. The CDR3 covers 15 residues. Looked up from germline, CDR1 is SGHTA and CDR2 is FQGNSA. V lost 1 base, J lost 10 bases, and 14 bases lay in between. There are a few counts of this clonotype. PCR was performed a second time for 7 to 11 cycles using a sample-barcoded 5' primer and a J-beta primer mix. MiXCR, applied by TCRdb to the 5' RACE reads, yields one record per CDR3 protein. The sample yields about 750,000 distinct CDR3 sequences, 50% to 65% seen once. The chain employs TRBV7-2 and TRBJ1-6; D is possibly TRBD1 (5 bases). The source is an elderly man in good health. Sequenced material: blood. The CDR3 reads CASSLEGRAISPLHF. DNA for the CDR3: TGTGCCAGCAGCTTAGAGGGCAGGGCGATCTCACCCCTCCACTTT.